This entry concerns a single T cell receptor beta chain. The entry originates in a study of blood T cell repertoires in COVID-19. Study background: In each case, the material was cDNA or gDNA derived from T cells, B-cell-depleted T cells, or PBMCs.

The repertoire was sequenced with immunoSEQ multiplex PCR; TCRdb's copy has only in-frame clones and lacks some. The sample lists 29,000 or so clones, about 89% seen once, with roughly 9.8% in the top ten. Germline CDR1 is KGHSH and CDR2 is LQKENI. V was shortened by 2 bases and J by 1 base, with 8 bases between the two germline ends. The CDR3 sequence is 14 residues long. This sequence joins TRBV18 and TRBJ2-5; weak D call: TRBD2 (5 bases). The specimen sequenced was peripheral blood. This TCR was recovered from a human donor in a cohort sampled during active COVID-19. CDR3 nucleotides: TGTGCCAGCTCACCATATGGGAGCCAAGAGACCCAGTACTTC. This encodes CASSPYGSQETQYF.